Below are 4 T cell receptor beta chains sequenced from a single sample in a study of blood T cell repertoires in COVID-19. The table came from immunoSEQ multiplex PCR; TCRdb's copy has only in-frame clones and leaves some out. The sample lists about 130,000 clones, approximately 84% occurring once. The sequencing input was peripheral blood. All receptors derive from a human donor in a cohort sampled during active COVID-19.

The V gene is TRBV2, the J gene TRBJ1-5; 8 bases line up with TRBD1. Trimming at V came to 8 bases and at J to 1 base, leaving 10 bases not matched to a gene. This CDR3 spans 16 amino acids. The germline CDR1 and CDR2 sequences are SNHLY and FYNNEI. The CDR3 nucleotides read TGTGCCAGCGCCCCTAGGGCAGGGGGCAGCAATCAGCCCCAGCATTTT. Its translation is CASAPRAGGSNQPQHF.

The V gene is TRBV29-1, the J gene TRBJ2-7; tentative D call: TRBD2 (6 bases). The CDR3 loop spans 13 amino acids. Trimming took 6 bases from V and 5 from J, leaving 17 bases between them. Per the germline V gene, CDR1 is SQVTM and CDR2 is ANQGSEA. The CDR3 coding sequence is TGCAGCGTGATTTGGGGAGGCGGGGACGAGCAGTACTTC. Translated: CSVIWGGGDEQYF.

V usage is TRBV18 and J usage is TRBJ2-7; 9 bases are shared with TRBD1. CDR3 length: 14 residues. The germline gives CDR1 KGHSH, CDR2 LQKENI. V shed 2 bases, J shed 6 bases, and the junction held 5 bases outside the gene matches. The CDR3 region is CASSPGTGHSEQYF. The DNA for the CDR3 is TGTGCCAGCTCACCAGGGACAGGGCATTCCGAGCAGTACTTC.

The V gene is TRBV5-6, the J gene TRBJ1-2; D gene unclear. Germline values: CDR1 SGHDT, CDR2 YYEEEE. The CDR3 has 12 residues. V was pared by 2 bases and J by 8 bases, with 10 bases between. The DNA of the CDR3 is TGTGCCAGCAGCTTAGGTTGGGAGGGCTACACCTTC. Amino acids: CASSLGWEGYTF.